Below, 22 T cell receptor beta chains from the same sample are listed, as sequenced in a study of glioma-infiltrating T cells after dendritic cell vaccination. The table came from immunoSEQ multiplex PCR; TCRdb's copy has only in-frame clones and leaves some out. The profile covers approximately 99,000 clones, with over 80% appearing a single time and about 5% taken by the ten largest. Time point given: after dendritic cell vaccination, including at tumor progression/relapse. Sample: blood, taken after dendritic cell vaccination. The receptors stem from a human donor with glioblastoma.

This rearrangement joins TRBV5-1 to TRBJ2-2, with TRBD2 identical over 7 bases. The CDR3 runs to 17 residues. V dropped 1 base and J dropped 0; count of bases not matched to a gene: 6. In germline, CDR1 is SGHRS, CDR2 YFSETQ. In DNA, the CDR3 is TGCGCCAGCAGCTTGACGGGGGGAGTTACGAACACCGGGGAGCTGTTTTTT. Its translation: CASSLTGGVTNTGELFF. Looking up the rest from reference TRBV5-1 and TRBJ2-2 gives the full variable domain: KAGVTQTPRYLIKTRGQQVTLSCSPISGHRSVSWYQQTPGQGLQFLFEYFSETQRNKGNFPGRFSGRQFSNSRSEMNVSTLELGDSALYLCASSLTGGVTNTGELFFGEGSRLTVL.

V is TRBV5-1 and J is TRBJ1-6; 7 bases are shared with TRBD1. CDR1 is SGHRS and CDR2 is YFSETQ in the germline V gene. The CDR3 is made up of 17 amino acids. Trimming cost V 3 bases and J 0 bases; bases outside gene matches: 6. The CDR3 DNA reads TGCGCCAGCAGCTCGGGACAGTTAAGCTCCTATAATTCACCCCTCCACTTT. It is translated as CASSSGQLSSYNSPLHF.

The CDR3: CASSLKQDRPQHF. Here the CDR3 DNA reads TGTGCCAGCAGCTTGAAACAGGATCGGCCCCAGCATTTT. This chain connects TRBV7-2 to TRBJ1-5; D possibly corresponds to TRBD1 (5 bases). Germline V gene lookup returns CDR1 SGHTA and CDR2 FQGNSA. The CDR3 has 13 residues. Trimming took 3 bases from V and 9 from J, leaving 12 bases between them.

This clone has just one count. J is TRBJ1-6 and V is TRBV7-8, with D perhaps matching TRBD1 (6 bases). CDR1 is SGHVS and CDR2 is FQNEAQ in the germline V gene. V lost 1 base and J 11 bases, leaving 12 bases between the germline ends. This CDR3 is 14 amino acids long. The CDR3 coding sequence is TGTGCCAGCAGCTTAGTAGGGACAACGCCACCCCTCCACTTT. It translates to CASSLVGTTPPLHF.

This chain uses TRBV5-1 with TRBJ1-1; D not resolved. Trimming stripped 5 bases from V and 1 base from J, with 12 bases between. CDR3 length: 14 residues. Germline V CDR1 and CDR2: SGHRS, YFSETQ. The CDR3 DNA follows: TGCGCCAGCAGGCATGAGGTGGGGAACACTGAAGCTTTCTTT. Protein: CASRHEVGNTEAFF.

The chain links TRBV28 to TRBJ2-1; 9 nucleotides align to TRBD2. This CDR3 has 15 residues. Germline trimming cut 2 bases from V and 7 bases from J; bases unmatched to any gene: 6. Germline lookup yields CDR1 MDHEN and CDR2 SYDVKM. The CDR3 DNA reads TGTGCCAGCAGTTTAGCGGGAGGGCCGCTGAATGAGCAGTTCTTC. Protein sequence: CASSLAGGPLNEQFF.

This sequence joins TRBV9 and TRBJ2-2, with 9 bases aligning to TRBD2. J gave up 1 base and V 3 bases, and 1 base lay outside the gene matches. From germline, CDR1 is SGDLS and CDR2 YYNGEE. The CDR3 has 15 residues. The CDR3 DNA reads TGTGCCAGCAGCGCGACTAGCGGGAACACCGGGGAGCTGTTTTTT. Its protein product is CASSATSGNTGELFF. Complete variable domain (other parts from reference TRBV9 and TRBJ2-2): DSGVTQTPKHLITATGQRVTLRCSPRSGDLSVYWYQQSLDQGLQFLIQYYNGEERAKGNILERFSAQQFPDLHSELNLSSLELGDSALYFCASSATSGNTGELFFGEGSRLTVL.

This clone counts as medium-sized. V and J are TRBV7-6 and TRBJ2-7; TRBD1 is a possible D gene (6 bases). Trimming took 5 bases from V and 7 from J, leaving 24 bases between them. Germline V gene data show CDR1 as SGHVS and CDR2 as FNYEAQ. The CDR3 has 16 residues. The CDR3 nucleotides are TGTGCCAGCAGCCCACAGGGTTCTGGGACGTCAAGTGAGCAGTACTTC. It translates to CASSPQGSGTSSEQYF.

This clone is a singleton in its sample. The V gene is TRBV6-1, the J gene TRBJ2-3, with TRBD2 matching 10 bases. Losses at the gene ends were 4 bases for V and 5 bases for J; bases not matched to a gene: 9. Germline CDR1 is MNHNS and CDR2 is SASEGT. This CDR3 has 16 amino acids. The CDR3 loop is CASSVVSGGAKDTQYF. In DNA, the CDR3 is TGTGCCAGCAGTGTGGTAAGCGGGGGGGCAAAAGATACGCAGTATTTT.

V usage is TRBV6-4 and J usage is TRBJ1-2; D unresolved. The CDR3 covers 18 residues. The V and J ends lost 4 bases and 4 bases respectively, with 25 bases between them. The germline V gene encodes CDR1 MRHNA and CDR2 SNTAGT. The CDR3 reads CASSVPTRVIRKTYGYTF. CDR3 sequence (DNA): TGTGCCAGCAGTGTCCCAACGCGGGTTATAAGGAAGACCTATGGCTACACCTTC.

CDR3 protein: CASSVAGSLPNEQFF. The DNA of the CDR3 is TGTGCCAGCAGCGTAGCAGGGTCTCTTCCTAATGAGCAGTTCTTC. The rearrangement uses TRBV9 and TRBJ2-1; weak D call: TRBD1 (5 bases). Germline CDR1 and CDR2: SGDLS and YYNGEE. V was trimmed by 0 bases and J by 7 bases, leaving 14 bases between them. The length of the CDR3 is 15 residues. Filled out from reference TRBV9 and TRBJ2-1, the complete variable domain reads DSGVTQTPKHLITATGQRVTLRCSPRSGDLSVYWYQQSLDQGLQFLIQYYNGEERAKGNILERFSAQQFPDLHSELNLSSLELGDSALYFCASSVAGSLPNEQFFGPGTRLTVL.

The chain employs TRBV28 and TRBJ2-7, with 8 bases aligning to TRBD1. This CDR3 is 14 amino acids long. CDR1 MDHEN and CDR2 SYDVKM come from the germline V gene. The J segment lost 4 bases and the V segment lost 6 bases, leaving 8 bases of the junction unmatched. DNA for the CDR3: TGTGCCAGCAGCACGACAGGGGAAGTATACGAGCAGTACTTC. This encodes CASSTTGEVYEQYF.

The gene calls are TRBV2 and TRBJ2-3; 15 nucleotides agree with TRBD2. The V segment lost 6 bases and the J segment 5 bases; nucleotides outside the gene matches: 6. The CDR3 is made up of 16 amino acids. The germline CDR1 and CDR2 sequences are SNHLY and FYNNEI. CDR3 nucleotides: TGTGCCAGCAGCCCGGGACTAGCGGGGGGAATAGATACGCAGTATTTT. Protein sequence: CASSPGLAGGIDTQYF.

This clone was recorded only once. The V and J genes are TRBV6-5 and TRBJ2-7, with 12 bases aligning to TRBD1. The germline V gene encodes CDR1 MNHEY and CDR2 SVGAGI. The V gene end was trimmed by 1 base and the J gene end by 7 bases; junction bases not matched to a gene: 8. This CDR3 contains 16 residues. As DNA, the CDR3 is TGTGCCAGCAGTTACTTCTGGGACAGGGGGCGCGGTGAGCAGTACTTC. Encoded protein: CASSYFWDRGRGEQYF.

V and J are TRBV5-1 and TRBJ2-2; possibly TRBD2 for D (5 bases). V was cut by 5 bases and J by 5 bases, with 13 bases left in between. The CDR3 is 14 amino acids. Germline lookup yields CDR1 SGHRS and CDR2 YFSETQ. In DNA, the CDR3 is TGCGCCAGCAGTAGACTACCTAGGACCGGGGAGCTGTTTTTT. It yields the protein CASSRLPRTGELFF.

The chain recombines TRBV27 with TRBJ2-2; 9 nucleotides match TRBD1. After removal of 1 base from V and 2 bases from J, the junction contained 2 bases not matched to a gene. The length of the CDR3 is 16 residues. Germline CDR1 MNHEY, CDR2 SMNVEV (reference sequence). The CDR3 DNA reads TGTGCCAGCAGTTTATACAGGGGGCCCAACACCGGGGAGCTGTTTTTT. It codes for CASSLYRGPNTGELFF.

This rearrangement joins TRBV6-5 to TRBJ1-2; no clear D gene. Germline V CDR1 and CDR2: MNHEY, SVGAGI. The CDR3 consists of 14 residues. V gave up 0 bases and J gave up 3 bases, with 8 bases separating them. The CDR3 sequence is CASSYSGEDYGYTF. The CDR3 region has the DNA TGTGCCAGCAGTTACTCGGGCGAAGACTATGGCTACACCTTC.

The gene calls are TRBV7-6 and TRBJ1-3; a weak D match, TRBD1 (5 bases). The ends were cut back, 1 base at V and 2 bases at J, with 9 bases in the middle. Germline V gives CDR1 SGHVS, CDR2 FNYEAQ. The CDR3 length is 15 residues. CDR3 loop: CASSLVPGTGNTIYF. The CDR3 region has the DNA TGTGCCAGCAGCTTAGTGCCAGGGACTGGAAACACCATATATTTT.

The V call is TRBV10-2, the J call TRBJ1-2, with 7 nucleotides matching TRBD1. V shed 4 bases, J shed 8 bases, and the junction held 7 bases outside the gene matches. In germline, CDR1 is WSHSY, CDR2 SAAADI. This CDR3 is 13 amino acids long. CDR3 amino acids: CASSGNRGIGYTF. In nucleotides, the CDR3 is TGCGCCAGCAGTGGTAACAGGGGCATCGGCTACACCTTC.

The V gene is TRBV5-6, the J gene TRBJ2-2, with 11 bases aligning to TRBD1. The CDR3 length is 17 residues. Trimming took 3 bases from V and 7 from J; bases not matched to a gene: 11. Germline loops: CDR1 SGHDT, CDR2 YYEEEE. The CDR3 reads CASSWTGGSYRDGELFF. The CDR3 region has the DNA TGTGCCAGCAGCTGGACAGGGGGCTCCTATAGGGACGGGGAGCTGTTTTTT.

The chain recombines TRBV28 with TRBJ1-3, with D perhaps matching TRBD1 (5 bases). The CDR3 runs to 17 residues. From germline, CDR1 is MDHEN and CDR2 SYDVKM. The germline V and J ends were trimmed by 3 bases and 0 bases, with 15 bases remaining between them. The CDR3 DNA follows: TGTGCCAGCAGTTTGCCCCCCCGGGGGACCTCTGGAAACACCATATATTTT. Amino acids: CASSLPPRGTSGNTIYF.

CDR3 loop: CASSLAGRTLHEQYF. As DNA, the CDR3 is TGCGCCAGCAGCTTGGCCGGGAGGACCCTCCACGAGCAGTACTTC. This chain links TRBV5-1 with TRBJ2-7; 7 nucleotides agree with TRBD2. This CDR3 has 15 amino acids. Germline V gives CDR1 SGHRS, CDR2 YFSETQ. J lost 5 bases, V lost 0 bases, and 8 bases had no gene match.